What follows is one T cell receptor (beta chain) and its context. Antigen: not known. The data were taken from a study of T cell responses to AZD1222 COVID-19 vaccine. About the research overall: Some second doses came at about 4 weeks and others at about 12 weeks; these were pooled.

Clones were read by immunoSEQ multiplex PCR, and TCRdb kept only the in-frame ones, dropping some. The sample has about 130,000 clones, 88% seen once. Overall study findings and caveats: The reported proportion of spike-specific TCRs targeting unmutated variant regions was nearly half. Regions 160-218 and 743-854 held dominance among vaccine-associated CD4 TCRs, which spanned spike.

The TCR was taken from an adult in good health. This specimen was peripheral blood, taken on day 0 of AZD1222 vaccination.

The CDR3 region has the DNA TGCGCCAGCCAGGGTTATCTAGCGGGGACCGGGGAGCTGTTTTTT. Its translation is CASQGYLAGTGELFF. This chain joins TRBV5-1 and TRBJ2-2, with 9 bases that match TRBD2. CDR1 SGHRS and CDR2 YFSETQ come from the germline V gene. The V segment lost 7 bases and the J segment 5 bases; nucleotides outside the gene matches: 9. There are 15 residues in the CDR3.